Described below is a single TCR beta chain sequence and its context. The V gene end was trimmed by 6 bases and the J gene end by 0 bases; junction bases not matched to a gene: 1. The CDR3 has 13 residues. This sample was taken from a study of blood T cell repertoires in COVID-19. On the study more broadly: In each case, the material was cDNA or gDNA derived from T cells, B-cell-depleted T cells, or PBMCs.

Per the original data handling: The assay estimated nucleated cells by amplifying reference gene primers. Sequencing used immunoSEQ multiplex PCR; TCRdb keeps in-frame clones, though not all of them. The D gene and trimming were derived from the DNA, and the V and J assignments and clone size from that table. This table holds about 93,000 clones, about nine tenths found once. The sequence was obtained from a man aged 55 to 70 with COVID-19, enrolled during active disease. This rearrangement joins TRBV12-3 or TRBV12-4 to TRBJ1-2, with TRBD1 matching over 7 bases. The sequencing input was peripheral blood. As DNA, the CDR3 is TGTGCCAGCAGGGGGACAGCTAACTATGGCTACACCTTC. Encoded protein: CASRGTANYGYTF.